This T cell receptor beta chain was found in a study of shared clonotypes between healthy human individuals. Regarding the study as a whole: Sample collection involved blood only; tissue repertoires are likely different.

Assay execution proceeded at the deep level. Clones were read by immunoSEQ multiplex PCR, and TCRdb kept only the in-frame ones, dropping some. The repertoire has roughly 320,000 clones, 80% to 90% of them found once; the top ten carry 15% to 20%. Notes on this clone: Antigen unknown.

V trimming: 1 base; J trimming: 13 bases; junction bases outside the gene matches: 3. CDR3 size: 13 residues. The receptor was derived from a man between 18 and 35 years old in good health. The chain joins TRBV5-3 to TRBJ2-1; 12 nucleotides match TRBD2. TRBV5-3 is classed as an ORF, of uncertain function. Material for sequencing was memory CD8+ T cells sorted from blood. Subset denoted: CD45RO+ cells pooled with CCR7-negative TemRA cells. CDR3 sequence: CARSLTSGRLQFF. For the CDR3, the DNA is TGTGCCAGAAGCTTGACTAGCGGGAGGTTACAGTTCTTC.